This T cell receptor (beta chain) was sequenced for a study of blood T cell repertoires in COVID-19 (dated by TCRdb to the early 2020s). Regarding the research as a whole: Samples covering the acute and convalescent phases of COVID-19 were provided by collaborators in the United States, Italy and Spain. Where HLA class I and class II types were available, the types were taken from metadata supplied by the sample provider, not from assay-based typing. Subjects who had been exposed to COVID-19, were actively infected with it, or had recovered from it provided the deeply sampled blood TCRbeta repertoires that made up the dataset. The prospective study material was composed of cDNA or gDNA derived from T cells, B-cell-depleted T cells, or PBMCs. The repertoires were released in a freely available public database intended as a resource for research on the immune response to SARS-CoV-2. A de-identified subject ID, COVID-19 status, age in years and sex were almost always included in the sample metadata. The samples were drawn from two sources: the first 160 participants of the ongoing ImmuneRACE study, and 1,254 subjects contributed by 6 global collaborators.

Collaborating institutions collected whole blood in K2EDTA tubes following their own protocols. Collaborator samples were shipped for TCRbeta analysis as frozen whole blood, isolated PBMCs, or DNA extracted from either sample type. From the germline V gene (reference sequence), CDR1 is LNHDA and CDR2 is SQIVND. Relative to germline, V is 3 bases shorter and J is 7 bases shorter, with 9 bases between their ends. From the cysteine through the phenylalanine, the CDR3 covers 13 amino acids. The retained sequence is limited to the CDR3, 39 bases, with the frame set at the first base. Turning to this clone: The clone's antigen remains unknown. Base qualities are not provided; no much larger clone lies one nucleotide away.

The immunoSEQ Assay, a bias-controlled multiplex PCR, was used to amplify TCRbeta CDR3 regions from genomic DNA. In the authors' own workflow: The number of nucleated cells in each sample was estimated from the amplification of reference gene primers within the assay. To quantify the absolute abundance of each unique TCRbeta CDR3 rearrangement, sequence reads were collapsed and filtered. For each sample, productive Simpson clonality was calculated as the square root of Simpson's diversity index across productive rearrangements. In its TCRdb copy, this immuneACCESS table keeps in-frame sequences only and misses some clones. Where compared with another copy, unresolved V genes explain less than half of these, and the others have no known cause. The DNA was the basis for D and trimming; V, J and clone size are from that table. In all, the sample holds more than 200,000 clones, and 70% to 85% of those were seen once. The top ten constitute nearly 5% of the sample.

Study-wide findings and limitations: The quantity of clinical and demographic metadata differed by source and by participant and was supplied without curation.

The chain uses TRBV19 and TRBJ1-4, and possibly TRBD1, on 5 matching bases. This receptor was taken from a woman of 80 years or more with active or convalescent COVID-19. Sample: peripheral blood. CDR3 sequence: CASSIRGTEKLFF. The sequenced DNA: TGTGCCAGTAGTATTCGGGGGACTGAAAAACTGTTTTTT.